This is a list of T cell receptor beta chains from one sample in a study of T cell responses to AZD1222 COVID-19 vaccine. The repertoire was sequenced with immunoSEQ multiplex PCR; TCRdb's copy has only in-frame clones and lacks some. The sample includes approximately 100,000 clones, about 87% of them seen just once. This sample comprised peripheral blood, obtained 28 days after the second AZD1222 dose. The origin of the receptors is an adult who received the AZD1222 COVID-19 vaccine. Both conserved end residues are part of each CDR3. The order of the fields is V gene, J gene, D gene, CDR3 DNA, CDR3 protein. The D gene is left open where the match is weak.

TRBV19	TRBJ1-1	-	TGTGCCACCAAGGAAGCCGAACACCCTGAAGCTTTCTTT	CATKEAEHPEAFF
TRBV10-3	TRBJ2-7	-	TGTGCCATCGGGGCCCACCAGGGCGACGAGCAGTACTTC	CAIGAHQGDEQYF
TRBV6-5	TRBJ2-2	TRBD1	TGTGCCAGCAGAAGACAGGGGAGCACCGGGGAGCTGTTTTTT	CASRRQGSTGELFF
TRBV28	TRBJ2-5	TRBD1	TGTGCCAGCAGCTTAGGAACAGGGGTCGAGACCCAGTACTTC	CASSLGTGVETQYF
TRBV4-2	TRBJ2-7	TRBD2	TGTGCCAGCAGCCAAGGGCTAGCGGGCCTCTCCTACGAGCAGTACTTC	CASSQGLAGLSYEQYF
TRBV19	TRBJ1-3	-	TGTGCCAGTAGTATAGAGGGCTCCTCTGGAAACACCATATATTTT	CASSIEGSSGNTIYF
TRBV7-3	TRBJ1-6	-	TGTGCCAGCAGCTCCGGACGGGATAATTCACCCCTCCACTTT	CASSSGRDNSPLHF
TRBV28	TRBJ2-7	TRBD2	TGTGCCAGCAGTTTAACACTAGCGGGAGCTTTCTACGAGCAGTACTTC	CASSLTLAGAFYEQYF
TRBV10-3	TRBJ2-1	-	TGTGCCATCATCCGGGACTCCTTCTACAATGAGCAGTTCTTC	CAIIRDSFYNEQFF
TRBV18	TRBJ1-3	-	TGTGCCAGCTCACCACGGAGGGTCTCTGGAAACACCATATATTTT	CASSPRRVSGNTIYF
TRBV7-2	TRBJ2-7	-	TGTGCCAGCAGCTTAGAGGCAGGGTCCACCTACGAGCAGTACTTC	CASSLEAGSTYEQYF